These T cell receptor beta chains were read from a single sample in a study of T cell responses to AZD1222 COVID-19 vaccine. Profiling relied on immunoSEQ multiplex PCR, and the TCRdb table lists in-frame clones only, not all of them. Among roughly 150,000 clones listed, 88% were seen once. Material: peripheral blood, obtained on day 0 of AZD1222 vaccination. Receptors originate from an adult in good health. The CDR3 runs from the conserved cysteine through the conserved F or W. The D gene is left open where the match is weak. Clone size, where shown, is once, few, many, or a class for clones that have expanded.

size: NA
D: NA
J: TRBJ2-1
V: TRBV6-2/TRBV6-3
CDR3: CASSYAGTAQFF
DNA: TGTGCCAGCAGTTACGCCGGGACTGCGCAGTTCTTC

size: once
D: NA
J: TRBJ1-2
V: TRBV7-2
CDR3: CASSLGQPRTIYGYTF
DNA: TGTGCCAGCAGCCTCGGACAGCCCCGTACGATTTATGGCTACACCTTC

size: NA
D: TRBD2
J: TRBJ2-1
V: TRBV23-1
CDR3: CAGGTSPDEQFF
DNA: TGCGCCGGCGGGACTAGTCCCGATGAGCAGTTCTTC

size: NA
D: NA
J: TRBJ2-7
V: TRBV7-2
CDR3: CASSPPWGVDEQYF
DNA: TGTGCCAGCAGCCCCCCATGGGGTGTCGACGAGCAGTACTTC

size: once
D: TRBD1
J: TRBJ1-4
V: TRBV4-2
CDR3: CASSRQQGEDEKLFF
DNA: TGTGCCAGCAGCCGCCAACAGGGGGAGGATGAAAAACTGTTTTTT

size: NA
D: TRBD2
J: TRBJ2-3
V: TRBV7-7
CDR3: CASSLGTSVTDTQYF
DNA: TGTGCCAGCAGTTTAGGGACTAGCGTCACAGATACGCAGTATTTT

size: few
D: NA
J: TRBJ1-2
V: TRBV4-1
CDR3: CASSHPSGRRNYGYTF
DNA: TGCGCCAGCAGCCACCCTTCGGGCCGTCGGAACTATGGCTACACCTTC

size: NA
D: NA
J: TRBJ2-1
V: TRBV10-3
CDR3: CAISESEVVNEQFF
DNA: TGTGCCATCAGTGAGTCGGAGGTGGTCAATGAGCAGTTCTTC

size: NA
D: TRBD1
J: TRBJ2-5
V: TRBV9
CDR3: CASSARDRLQETQYF
DNA: TGTGCCAGCAGCGCGCGGGACAGGCTGCAAGAGACCCAGTACTTC

size: NA
D: NA
J: TRBJ1-2
V: TRBV19
CDR3: CASTLGPSYGYTF
DNA: TGTGCCAGTACCCTGGGACCCTCCTATGGCTACACCTTC

size: NA
D: TRBD1
J: TRBJ1-6
V: TRBV9
CDR3: CASSSMVTGVSPLHF
DNA: TGTGCCAGCAGCTCGATGGTCACAGGGGTTTCACCCCTCCACTTT

size: NA
D: TRBD2
J: TRBJ2-5
V: TRBV20-1
CDR3: CSASSGRAQETQYF
DNA: TGCAGTGCTAGTAGCGGGAGGGCCCAAGAGACCCAGTACTTC

size: NA
D: NA
J: TRBJ1-4
V: TRBV3-1/TRBV3-2
CDR3: CASSQNLREKLFF
DNA: TGTGCCAGCAGCCAGAACCTTCGTGAAAAACTGTTTTTT

size: NA
D: NA
J: TRBJ2-7
V: TRBV13
CDR3: CASSLAGGNYEQYF
DNA: TGTGCCAGCAGCTTAGCCGGAGGGAACTACGAGCAGTACTTC

size: NA
D: TRBD2
J: TRBJ2-5
V: TRBV7-2
CDR3: CASSPLTAGGRGETQYF
DNA: TGTGCCAGCAGCCCCTTGACAGCGGGAGGGCGAGGTGAGACCCAGTACTTC